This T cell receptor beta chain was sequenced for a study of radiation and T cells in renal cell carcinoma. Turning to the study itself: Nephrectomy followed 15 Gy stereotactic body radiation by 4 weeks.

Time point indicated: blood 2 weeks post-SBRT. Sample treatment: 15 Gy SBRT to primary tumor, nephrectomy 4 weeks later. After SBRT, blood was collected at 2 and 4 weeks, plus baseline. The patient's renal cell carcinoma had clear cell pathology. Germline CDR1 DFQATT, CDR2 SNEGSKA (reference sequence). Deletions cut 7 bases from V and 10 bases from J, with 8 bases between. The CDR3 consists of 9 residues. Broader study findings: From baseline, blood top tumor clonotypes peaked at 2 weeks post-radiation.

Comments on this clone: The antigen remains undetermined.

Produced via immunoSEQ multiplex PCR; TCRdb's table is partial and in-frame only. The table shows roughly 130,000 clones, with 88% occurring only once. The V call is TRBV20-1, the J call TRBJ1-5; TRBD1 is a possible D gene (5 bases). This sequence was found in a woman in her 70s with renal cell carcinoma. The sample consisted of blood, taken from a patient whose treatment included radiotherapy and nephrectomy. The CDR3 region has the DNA TGCAGTGGGGGACTTCCCCAGCATTTT. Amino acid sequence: CSGGLPQHF.